The source of this TCR beta chain is a study of T cells after somatic rescue of genetic block. This table comes from immunoSEQ multiplex PCR, and its TCRdb copy is limited to in-frame clones, with some not included. The sample lists tens of thousands of clones; roughly 91% were seen once. CDR3 size: 14 residues. V lost 4 bases to trimming and J lost 3 bases; unmatched junction nucleotides: 2. Germline V gene data show CDR1 as LGHNA and CDR2 as YNFKEQ. The TCR was taken from a man aged 30 to 45. This chain links TRBV4-2 with TRBJ1-4, with TRBD1 matching over 7 bases. Material: peripheral blood mononuclear cells (PBMCs). CDR3 in DNA: TGTGCCAGCAGCCCAGGGGGGGCTAATGAAAAACTGTTTTTT. Protein: CASSPGGANEKLFF.